The T cell receptor (beta chain) described here comes from a study of blood T cell repertoires in COVID-19. Across the study: The samples span acute and convalescent COVID-19 from the United States, Italy and Spain. PBMCs, B-cell-depleted T cells, or T cells were the source of the cDNA or gDNA that made up the material.

Trimming cost V 4 bases and J 2 bases, with 6 bases left between them. The V gene's germline CDR1 is SGHRS and CDR2 YFSETQ. This CDR3 has 12 amino acids. The assay was immunoSEQ multiplex PCR, and TCRdb's table has in-frame clones only and misses some. This table holds over 90,000 clones, roughly 82% found once. The chain couples TRBV5-1 to TRBJ2-5, with D unresolved. The material sequenced was peripheral blood. This TCR came from a human donor in a cohort sampled during active COVID-19. The CDR3 sequence: CASSSRQETQYF. The DNA of the CDR3 is TGCGCCAGCAGCAGCCGGCAAGAGACCCAGTACTTC.